The rows below give T cell receptor beta chains drawn from one sample of a study of T cell clonotyping in hematopoietic cell transplantation. Profiled with immunoSEQ multiplex PCR; TCRdb holds only in-frame clones, not every one. This table holds fewer than 15,000 clones, under 75% found once. Material: peripheral blood mononuclear cells, obtained 180 days after allogeneic stem cell transplant. The origin of the receptors is a male patient aged 60 to 75 who had an allogeneic stem cell transplant from an unrelated donor, so the T cells may come from the graft donor. Some clones in this sample may be carry-over from other donors' samples. The CDR3 runs from the conserved cysteine through the conserved F or W. The D gene is left open where the match is weak. Where a row states a size, it is once, few, many or the class of an expanded clone; other rows omit it.

TGCGCCAGCAGCCACCGGGACGAGAACACTGAAGCTTTCTTT,CASSHRDENTEAFF,once,TRBJ1-1,TRBV4-1,NA
TGTGCCAGCAGTGGGCAGGGGGCTGGCTATGGCTACACCTTC,CASSGQGAGYGYTF,NA,TRBJ1-2,TRBV6-6,TRBD1
TGTGCCTGGAGCCCGGGACTATCCTACGAGCAGTACTTC,CAWSPGLSYEQYF,once,TRBJ2-7,TRBV30,TRBD2
TGTGCCAGCAGTGAAGGTGCCCAACTTACGCAGCAGTACTTC,CASSEGAQLTQQYF,once,TRBJ2-7,TRBV2,NA
TGTGCCTGGAGTGTACAACCCCGGGAGCAGTTCTTC,CAWSVQPREQFF,few,TRBJ2-1,TRBV30,NA
TGCGCCAGCAGTGAGCCACGTACGGGGGGCCATTTCTACGAGCAGTACTTC,CASSEPRTGGHFYEQYF,few,TRBJ2-7,TRBV10-2,NA
TGTGCCAGCAGTTACCAGCGACTAGCCAATGAGCAGTTCTTC,CASSYQRLANEQFF,few,TRBJ2-1,TRBV6-5,TRBD2
TGTGCCAGCAGCCCGCGGCGGCTGGGATATAGCGTCTATGGCTACACCTTC,CASSPRRLGYSVYGYTF,NA,TRBJ1-2,TRBV5-6,NA
TGTGCCAGTCGCATCAGGAATCAGCCCCAGCATTTT,CASRIRNQPQHF,once,TRBJ1-5,TRBV19,NA
TGTGCCAGCAGCCAAGATGGTAAGGCAGGGAGTCAGCCCCAGCATTTT,CASSQDGKAGSQPQHF,NA,TRBJ1-5,TRBV4-2,NA
TGTGCCAGCAGCCCCTACCAAGAGACCCAGTACTTC,CASSPYQETQYF,few,TRBJ2-5,TRBV25-1,NA
TGTGCCAGCAGGCCGGGACAGGGGTTAGGGGTGGAGACCCAGTACTTC,CASRPGQGLGVETQYF,NA,TRBJ2-5,TRBV27,TRBD1
TGTGCCAGCAGCTTCGGGGGACAGGGGTTGGATACGCAGTATTTT,CASSFGGQGLDTQYF,NA,TRBJ2-3,TRBV7-9,TRBD1
TGTGCCAGCAGTTTCAGGCAGGGCAGCAATCAGCCCCAGCATTTT,CASSFRQGSNQPQHF,few,TRBJ1-5,TRBV6-5,NA
TGCGCCAGCAGCCTGGGGGTGGGGACAGGGGGCCATACGCAGTATTTT,CASSLGVGTGGHTQYF,NA,TRBJ2-3,TRBV4-1,TRBD1
TGCGCCAGCAGCCAAGTAGGTGAGGCGACAGGGAGCTCCTACGAGCAGTACTTC,CASSQVGEATGSSYEQYF,few,TRBJ2-7,TRBV4-1,TRBD1
TGTGCCAGCAGCTTAGCGACGACTTATGGCTACACCTTC,CASSLATTYGYTF,NA,TRBJ1-2,TRBV7-2,NA
TGTGCCAGCAGCCACGGCACTGAAGCTTTCTTT,CASSHGTEAFF,NA,TRBJ1-1,TRBV14,NA
TGTGCCAGCGGCTTAGTTTATGGGACTACGGTCCCATACGAGCAGTACTTC,CASGLVYGTTVPYEQYF,NA,TRBJ2-7,TRBV7-8,TRBD2
TGCGCCAGCAGCCAAGATATGACCCAAGACGAGCAGTACTTC,CASSQDMTQDEQYF,NA,TRBJ2-7,TRBV4-3,NA
TGTGCCTGGAGTGATCGCTGGACAGGCTATGGCTACACCTTC,CAWSDRWTGYGYTF,NA,TRBJ1-2,TRBV30,TRBD1
TGTGCCATGGAGGCCCTGGGAGGATTAAACCCGATTCAAGGAAACACCATATATTTT,CAMEALGGLNPIQGNTIYF,NA,TRBJ1-3,TRBV30,NA
TGCGCCAGCAGCCCAGAACCGGGACAGGGGTATCCACCCCTCCACTTT,CASSPEPGQGYPPLHF,NA,TRBJ1-6,TRBV4-1,TRBD1
TGTGCCAGCAGCGCGGACGGGAAGTCTAAGCAGTTCTTC,CASSADGKSKQFF,NA,TRBJ2-1,TRBV11-3,NA
TGTGCCAGTAGTATATTGGACAGGGAAGGCGAGCAGTACTTC,CASSILDREGEQYF,NA,TRBJ2-7,TRBV19,TRBD1
TGCAGCGTTATTGATCCTGAGACTAGCAGCTACGAGCAGTACTTC,CSVIDPETSSYEQYF,NA,TRBJ2-7,TRBV29-1,TRBD2
TGTGCCTGGAGGGCGGGAAGTGGCGTTGAAGCTTTCTTT,CAWRAGSGVEAFF,NA,TRBJ1-1,TRBV30,NA
TGTGCCAGCACCTCCCAGGGAGGGCATATTACCGGGGAGCTGTTTTTT,CASTSQGGHITGELFF,NA,TRBJ2-2,TRBV11-1,TRBD2
TGTGCCTGGAGCTCAGGGGCGGGAGCTTTCTTT,CAWSSGAGAFF,once,TRBJ1-1,TRBV30,NA
TGTGCCAGCAGTGAGATGGGCGGGGGGGAATTCACAGATACGCAGTATTTT,CASSEMGGGEFTDTQYF,few,TRBJ2-3,TRBV2,TRBD2
TGTGCTAGCAGCTTAGGCTTGTCAGAGACCCAGTACTTC,CASSLGLSETQYF,NA,TRBJ2-5,TRBV7-7,NA
TGTGCCAGCAGTCCTATGCTAATTAGCAATCAGCCCCAGCATTTT,CASSPMLISNQPQHF,NA,TRBJ1-5,TRBV2,NA
TGTGCCAGCAGCTTAGTTGCTAGCGGAGGGTACAATGAGCAGTTCTTC,CASSLVASGGYNEQFF,NA,TRBJ2-1,TRBV7-3,TRBD2
TGTGCCAGCAGGGACCCACAGGGGCGTGCGGAAGCTTTCTTT,CASRDPQGRAEAFF,NA,TRBJ1-1,TRBV28,TRBD1
TGCGCCAGCAGCCAACGGGGACAGGGCAATGAAGCTTTCTTT,CASSQRGQGNEAFF,few,TRBJ1-1,TRBV4-3,TRBD1
TGTGCCAGCAGTGAATATGATGTGGACTCTAACTATGGCTACACCTTC,CASSEYDVDSNYGYTF,NA,TRBJ1-2,TRBV25-1,NA
TGTGCCAGCAGTGAAGGTCCAGGGGCATACGAGCAGTACTTC,CASSEGPGAYEQYF,NA,TRBJ2-7,TRBV6-1,NA
TGTGCCAGCAGCCGAACAAAAGAGGACAGGGGGCTGTTCTTC,CASSRTKEDRGLFF,NA,TRBJ2-1,TRBV9,TRBD1
TGTGCCAGCAGCTCCAGCAGGGAAGATACGCAGTATTTT,CASSSSREDTQYF,NA,TRBJ2-3,TRBV7-3,NA
TGTGCCAGTAGCCAACAGGGAATTGAAGCTTTCTTT,CASSQQGIEAFF,NA,TRBJ1-1,TRBV19,NA
TGTGCCAGCAGCATAGGAGGGGGTACGAACGAGCAGTACTTC,CASSIGGGTNEQYF,NA,TRBJ2-7,TRBV7-2,NA
TGTGCCTGGAGTGTGGACCGGGGCGAGCAGTACTTC,CAWSVDRGEQYF,NA,TRBJ2-7,TRBV30,NA
TGTGCCAGCAGCCAAGTTGACACTGAAGCTTTCTTT,CASSQVDTEAFF,few,TRBJ1-1,TRBV4-2,NA
TGTGCCAGCAGCTTGGGCGACAGGGGCCTTCAGACCCAGTACTTC,CASSLGDRGLQTQYF,once,TRBJ2-5,TRBV5-4,TRBD1
TGTGCCAGCAGTGCCTCGCAGTATAATGAAAAACTGTTTTTT,CASSASQYNEKLFF,few,TRBJ1-4,TRBV25-1,NA